The entry below describes one TCR beta chain. At one of its ends the junction is not consistent with the germline gene, which may arise from a read error. TCRdb re-called the PCR reads with MiXCR, one entry per CDR3 protein. This table has 23,000 or so distinct CDR3 sequences, 35% to 40% appearing once. The sample comes from a study of tumor-infiltrating lymphocytes in oesophageal squamous cell carcinoma. The germline V gene has CDR1 MNHGY and CDR2 SAAAGT. The CDR3 totals 13 residues. The chain is built from TRBV6-8 and TRBJ1-2; D ambiguous. The TCR comes from a male donor with esophageal squamous cell carcinoma. The sequenced sample consisted of esophageal tumor tissue. CDR3 nucleotide sequence: TGTGCCAGCAACCCGGACGGAGCTTATGGCTACAACTTC. Encoded protein: CASNPDGAYGYNF.